This passage covers 29 T cell receptor beta chains from one sample sequenced in a study of T cells after posttransplantation cyclophosphamide. Cells defined as naive were viable CD3+CD4+ or CD3+CD8+ and CCR7+CD45RA+CD45RO-CD95-CD27+CD28+. Clones were sequenced by immunoSEQ multiplex PCR, and TCRdb holds only the in-frame ones, with some missing. Among roughly 20,000 clones listed, 95% to 98% were seen once. The sample comprised naive CD4+ T cells sorted from PBMCs. These receptors came from a man aged 35 to 55 in good health, CMV-negative, and a related stem cell transplant donor.

The chain is built from TRBV30 and TRBJ2-1; D may be TRBD2 (5 bases). The CDR3 has 12 residues. Per germline, CDR1 GTSNPN and CDR2 SVGIG (reference sequence). The V gene lost 8 bases and the J gene lost 7 bases, with 15 bases spanning the gap. This CDR3 is CAGEGPGNEQFF. The DNA for the CDR3 is TGTGCCGGGGAAGGTCCGGGGAATGAGCAGTTCTTC.

The rearrangement joins TRBV9 to TRBJ2-2, with 11 bases fitting TRBD2. From germline, CDR1 is SGDLS and CDR2 YYNGEE. This CDR3 spans 17 amino acids. Trimming cost V 2 bases and J 0 bases; bases outside gene matches: 3. CDR3 region: CASSVLAGGPNTGELFF. The CDR3 DNA reads TGTGCCAGCAGCGTGTTAGCGGGAGGGCCGAACACCGGGGAGCTGTTTTTT.

This clone was counted once. The V gene is TRBV14, the J gene TRBJ1-1; D gene unclear. Germline V gives CDR1 SGHDN, CDR2 FVKESK. The CDR3 spans 19 residues. V gave up 1 base and J gave up 6 bases, with 27 bases separating them. In DNA form, the CDR3 reads TGTGCCAGCAGCCAAGCGTTGTGGAGAAGGTCAATTTTGGTAGCTGAAGCTTTCTTT. Translating it yields CASSQALWRRSILVAEAFF.

The chain has TRBV7-3 and TRBJ2-3, with TRBD2 matching 7 bases. The CDR3 contains 15 residues. Germline trimming cut 1 base from V and 4 bases from J; bases unmatched to any gene: 5. Germline V lookup: CDR1 SGHTA, CDR2 FQGTGA. CDR3 sequence: CASSLSPGRADTQYF. CDR3 coding DNA: TGTGCCAGCAGCTTAAGTCCGGGGAGGGCAGATACGCAGTATTTT.

The gene calls are TRBV28 and TRBJ2-2; TRBD2 agrees at 11 bases. Trimming removed 8 bases from V and 6 bases from J; junction bases left unmatched: 5. Germline CDR1 reads MDHEN; CDR2 reads SYDVKM. CDR3 length equals 14 residues. CDR3 loop: CASLAGGTSGELFF. CDR3 DNA: TGTGCCAGCCTAGCGGGAGGAACGTCCGGGGAGCTGTTTTTT. Variable domain in full (rest from reference TRBV28 and TRBJ2-2): DVKVTQSSRYLVKRTGEKVFLECVQDMDHENMFWYRQDPGLGLRLIYFSYDVKMKEKGDIPEGYSVSREKKERFSLILESASTNQTSMYLCASLAGGTSGELFFGEGSRLTVL.

The J gene is TRBJ2-2, the V gene TRBV14, with D perhaps TRBD1 (5 bases). The germline CDR1 and CDR2 sequences are SGHDN and FVKESK. Trimming shortened V by 3 bases and J by 5 bases, and 10 bases separated the two germline ends. CDR3 size: 14 residues. CDR3 bases: TGTGCCAGCAGCCATTTCAGGGATACCGGGGAGCTGTTTTTT. The encoded protein is CASSHFRDTGELFF.

This clone has a single count. V and J are TRBV7-8 and TRBJ2-1; TRBD2 agrees at 7 bases. The length of the CDR3 is 14 residues. Unmatched junction bases numbered 2, after V lost 3 bases and J lost 3 bases. CDR1 SGHVS and CDR2 FQNEAQ come from the germline V gene. The CDR3 loop is CASSFGGSYNEQFF. Written as DNA, the CDR3 is TGTGCCAGCAGCTTCGGCGGGAGCTACAATGAGCAGTTCTTC. Combining the CDR3 with reference TRBV7-8 and TRBJ2-1 gives the whole variable domain GAGVSQSPRYKVAKRGQDVALRCDPISGHVSLFWYQQALGQGPEFLTYFQNEAQLDKSGLPSDRFFAERPEGSVSTLKIQRTQQEDSAVYLCASSFGGSYNEQFFGPGTRLTVL.

The rearrangement joins TRBV2 to TRBJ1-1; tentative D call: TRBD1 (5 bases). The CDR3 sequence is 13 residues long. Germline CDR1 SNHLY, CDR2 FYNNEI. V lost 3 bases, J lost 8 bases, and 13 bases lay in between. CDR3 loop: CASSDEQDGEAFF. The DNA of the CDR3 is TGTGCCAGCAGTGATGAACAGGACGGAGAAGCTTTCTTT.

The J gene is TRBJ1-4, the V gene TRBV4-3; D unresolved. This CDR3 contains 16 residues. Trimming removed 0 bases from V and 10 bases from J, with 18 bases in between. CDR1 LGHNA and CDR2 YSLEER come from the germline V gene. In DNA form, the CDR3 reads TGCGCCAGCAGCCAAGACGCAGTCCCCACGGAGGTAAAACTGTTTTTT. Translation gives CASSQDAVPTEVKLFF.

This sequence joins TRBV7-2 and TRBJ2-7; 8 bases agree with TRBD2. The CDR3 contains 14 residues. The germline V gene encodes CDR1 SGHTA and CDR2 FQGNSA. After removal of 5 bases from V and 2 bases from J, the junction contained 5 bases not matched to a gene. The CDR3 here is CASSDLAGPYEQYF. For the CDR3, the DNA is TGTGCCAGCAGCGATCTAGCGGGCCCCTACGAGCAGTACTTC. The whole variable domain, remainder taken from reference TRBV7-2 and TRBJ2-7, is GAGVSQSPSNKVTEKGKDVELRCDPISGHTALYWYRQSLGQGLEFLIYFQGNSAPDKSGLPSDRFSAERTGGSVSTLTIQRTQQEDSAVYLCASSDLAGPYEQYFGPGTRLTVT.

The table lists this clone with a count of one. The V call is TRBV10-3, the J call TRBJ1-2, with TRBD1 matching 12 bases. Trimming at V came to 11 bases and at J to 4 bases, leaving 8 bases not matched to a gene. Germline CDR1 reads ENHRY; CDR2 reads SYGVKD. CDR3 length: 14 residues. In DNA, the CDR3 is TGTGCCGCGGAGGGGACAGGGGGCGCCTATGGCTACACCTTC. Protein: CAAEGTGGAYGYTF.

The V call is TRBV11-2, the J call TRBJ2-5, with TRBD2 matching over 14 bases. CDR1 is SGHAT, CDR2 FQNNGV, per germline. The CDR3 length is 16 residues. The junction had 3 bases not matched to a gene; V was cut back by 5 bases and J by 1 base. CDR3 in amino acids: CASSLGTSGSQETQYF. In nucleotides, the CDR3 is TGTGCCAGCAGCCTGGGGACTAGCGGGAGCCAAGAGACCCAGTACTTC.

The genes are TRBV10-3 and TRBJ2-2; a possible D gene is TRBD1 (5 bases). Germline V gene lookup returns CDR1 ENHRY and CDR2 SYGVKD. The CDR3 contains 12 residues. DNA for the CDR3: TGTGTCTCCCAGGGTAGCACCGGGGAGCTGTTTTTT. Translated, it gives CVSQGSTGELFF.

The gene calls are TRBV19 and TRBJ2-2; 7 positions agree with TRBD1. Trimming at V came to 11 bases and at J to 0 bases, leaving 9 bases not matched to a gene. The CDR3 loop spans 15 amino acids. Germline lookup yields CDR1 LNHDA and CDR2 SQIVND (reference sequence). The CDR3 loop is CACKNGQANTGELFF. The CDR3 DNA follows: TGTGCCTGTAAAAACGGACAGGCGAACACCGGGGAGCTGTTTTTT.

The V gene is TRBV5-1, the J gene TRBJ1-1; no definite D call. The germline V gene has CDR1 SGHRS and CDR2 YFSETQ. The V end was cut by 4 bases, the J end by 1 base, with 11 bases between. The CDR3 is 14 amino acids. This CDR3 is CASSLELQNTEAFF. The CDR3 nucleotides read TGCGCCAGCAGCCTTGAACTGCAGAACACTGAAGCTTTCTTT.

V and J are TRBV6-6 and TRBJ2-2; 8 nucleotides agree with TRBD2. Germline V gives CDR1 MNHNY, CDR2 SVGAGI (reference sequence). CDR3 size: 15 residues. With 11 bases clipped from V and 7 bases from J, the junction kept 15 bases outside the gene matches. CDR3 nucleotide sequence: TGTGCCGCCGCCGTGGCGGGAGGAGGTGGCGGGGAGCTGTTTTTT. Its protein is CAAAVAGGGGGELFF.

The genes are TRBV18 and TRBJ1-1; 7 bases map to TRBD1. J was trimmed by 6 bases and V by 6 bases; bases with no gene match: 7. The CDR3 loop spans 13 amino acids. Germline CDR1 KGHSH, CDR2 LQKENI. The CDR3 reads CASSFGQVAEAFF. In DNA, the CDR3 is TGTGCCAGCTCTTTCGGACAGGTCGCTGAAGCTTTCTTT. Supplemented by reference TRBV18 and TRBJ1-1, the full variable domain reads NAGVMQNPRHLVRRRGQEARLRCSPMKGHSHVYWYRQLPEEGLKFMVYLQKENIIDESGMPKERFSAEFPKEGPSILRIQQVVRGDSAAYFCASSFGQVAEAFFGQGTRLTVV.

This clone turned up a few times. The genes are TRBV7-9 and TRBJ1-3, with D possibly TRBD1 on 5 matching bases. The germline V and J ends were trimmed by 1 base and 3 bases, with 13 bases remaining between them. CDR1 and CDR2 (germline): SEHNR, FQNEAQ (reference sequence). The CDR3 is made up of 16 amino acids. The CDR3 DNA sequence: TGTGCCAGCAGCTTAGATCGGGGGACTTTTGGAAACACCATATATTTT. Translating gives CASSLDRGTFGNTIYF. Full variable domain (remainder filled in from reference TRBV7-9 and TRBJ1-3): DTGVSQNPRHKITKRGQNVTFRCDPISEHNRLYWYRQTLGQGPEFLTYFQNEAQLEKSRLLSDRFSAERPKGSFSTLEIQRTEQGDSAMYLCASSLDRGTFGNTIYFGEGSWLTVV.

The J gene is TRBJ2-5, the V gene TRBV18; 8 positions agree with TRBD2. Near its end, the DNA agrees better with TRBJ2-7, so the J call may be wrong. The length of the CDR3 is 16 residues. Germline V gene data show CDR1 as KGHSH and CDR2 as LQKENI. The CDR3 DNA sequence: TGTGCCAGCTCACCAACTAGCGGACCAACTCGCTACGAGCAGTACTTC. Protein sequence: CASSPTSGPTRYEQYF.

The chain combines TRBV27 with TRBJ1-2, with TRBD1 matching over 9 bases. Germline V gene lookup returns CDR1 MNHEY and CDR2 SMNVEV (reference sequence). The J segment lost 5 bases and the V segment lost 6 bases, leaving 7 bases of the junction unmatched. The CDR3 has 14 amino acids. CDR3 bases: TGTGCCAGCAGCCCACAGGGGGCAAGGTATGGCTACACCTTC. It translates to CASSPQGARYGYTF.

This rearrangement joins TRBV21-1 to TRBJ2-1; the table's D call TRBD2 went unverified against the DNA. TRBV21-1 is marked as a pseudogene. There are 17 residues in the CDR3. The CDR3 DNA sequence: TGTGCCAGCAGCAGTAGGGAAGCGGAACCCTTATACAATGAGCAGTTCTTC. Residues: CASSSREAEPLYNEQFF.

The chain couples TRBV11-2 to TRBJ2-1; 10 bases are a match to TRBD2. V gave up 2 bases and J gave up 6 bases; unmatched junction bases: 7. The CDR3 has 16 amino acids. Germline V lookup: CDR1 SGHAT, CDR2 FQNNGV. The CDR3 DNA is TGTGCCAGCAGCTTAAGGGCTAGCGGGAGTGTCAATGAGCAGTTCTTC. It translates to CASSLRASGSVNEQFF.

This clone was seen just once. This rearrangement joins TRBV5-5 to TRBJ2-3, with 11 bases lining up with TRBD2. Germline V gene sequence: CDR1 SGHKS, CDR2 YYEKEE (reference sequence). The CDR3 has 16 residues. J gave up 7 bases and V 4 bases, and 11 bases lay outside the gene matches. Here the CDR3 DNA reads TGTGCCAGCAGCATCTTGGTCCTAGCGGGGGGCTATACGCAGTATTTT. Protein sequence: CASSILVLAGGYTQYF.

The chain joins TRBV6-4 to TRBJ2-1; D is possibly TRBD2 (5 bases). The CDR3 sequence is 11 residues long. The V end was cut by 5 bases, the J end by 6 bases, with 5 bases between. Germline V lookup: CDR1 MRHNA, CDR2 SNTAGT. The CDR3 here is CASSRGNEQFF. The CDR3, as DNA: TGTGCCAGCAGTCGGGGCAATGAGCAGTTCTTC.

The chain uses TRBV7-9 and TRBJ2-7, with 10 bases fitting TRBD1. J gave up 5 bases and V 5 bases, and 6 bases lay outside the gene matches. The CDR3 has 14 residues. The V gene's germline CDR1 is SEHNR and CDR2 FQNEAQ (reference sequence). The CDR3, as DNA: TGTGCCAGCAGCATGACAGGGGGCGTAAACGAGCAGTACTTC. As protein: CASSMTGGVNEQYF.

The chain uses TRBV5-1 and TRBJ2-1, with D uncertain. Trimming removed 6 bases from V and 4 bases from J, with 11 bases in between. Germline CDR1 and CDR2: SGHRS and YFSETQ. CDR3 size: 13 residues. CDR3 region: CASIPDSYNEQFF. The CDR3 region has the DNA TGCGCCAGCATCCCCGACTCGTACAATGAGCAGTTCTTC.

This clone was found once. This chain connects TRBV11-2 to TRBJ1-2; possible D gene TRBD1, 6 bases. V was trimmed by 2 bases and J by 7 bases, leaving 11 bases between them. Germline-derived CDR1 and CDR2 are SGHAT and FQNNGV. The CDR3 extends over 13 amino acids. As DNA, the CDR3 is TGTGCCAGCAGCTTACAGGGGTACGGTGGCTACACCTTC. The encoded protein is CASSLQGYGGYTF. The entire variable domain, with the rest obtained from reference TRBV11-2 and TRBJ1-2, is as follows: EAGVAQSPRYKIIEKRQSVAFWCNPISGHATLYWYQQILGQGPKLLIQFQNNGVVDDSQLPKDRFSAERLKGVDSTLKIQPAKLEDSAVYLCASSLQGYGGYTFGSGTRLTVV.

The CDR3 nucleotides are TGTGCCAGCAAGACGGGACAGACTAGCGGCCACCCGTACTTC. Translating gives CASKTGQTSGHPYF. The rearrangement joins TRBV6-1 to TRBJ2-7; 9 nucleotides line up with TRBD2. The CDR3 contains 14 residues. Germline V lookup: CDR1 MNHNS, CDR2 SASEGT. The V and J ends lost 7 bases and 12 bases, in that order; junction bases with no gene match: 16.

This chain uses TRBV11-1 with TRBJ2-5; 9 positions match TRBD2. Judging by the DNA end, TRBJ2-7 fits better; the J call may be wrong. This CDR3 is built from 15 residues. Germline assignment: CDR1 SGHAT and CDR2 FQDESV (reference sequence). CDR3 in DNA: TGTGCCAGCAGCTTAGGACTAGCGGAATACTACGAGCAGTACTTC. Residues: CASSLGLAEYYEQYF.